These 23 T cell receptor beta chains were sequenced from one sample in a study of cytomegalovirus exposure and HLA in healthy donors. The PCR had 60 Vbeta and 13 Jbeta primers. This table comes from immunoSEQ multiplex PCR, and its TCRdb copy is limited to in-frame clones, with some not included. The data show under 200,000 clones, roughly three quarters seen once. The sequenced material came from PBMCs. All receptors derive from a woman in her fifties or sixties in good health and CMV-seronegative.

V gene TRBV5-8 combines with J gene TRBJ1-1, with 10 bases fitting TRBD1. Germline V lookup: CDR1 SGHTS, CDR2 YDEGEE. The CDR3 length is 17 residues. V was pared by 4 bases and J by 0 bases, with 9 bases of the junction left unmatched. Here the CDR3 reads CASSAWAGTGVNTEAFF. The CDR3 coding sequence is TGTGCCAGCAGCGCATGGGCGGGGACAGGGGTGAACACTGAAGCTTTCTTT.

The chain links TRBV19 to TRBJ2-1; 8 positions match TRBD2. Germline values: CDR1 LNHDA, CDR2 SQIVND (reference sequence). Losses at the gene ends were 5 bases for V and 5 bases for J; bases not matched to a gene: 2. The CDR3 sequence is 13 residues long. In nucleotides, the CDR3 is TGTGCCAGTAGTCCGCGGGAGGACAATGAGCAGTTCTTC. Its protein is CASSPREDNEQFF.

The chain recombines TRBV7-2 with TRBJ2-7; tentatively, D is TRBD1 (6 bases). This CDR3 spans 15 amino acids. Germline CDR1 is SGHTA and CDR2 is FQGNSA. Trimming took off 6 bases at V and 2 bases at J, with 17 bases between the two ends. This CDR3 reads CASSSGQTLTYEQYF. The CDR3 coding sequence is TGTGCCAGCAGTTCTGGACAGACATTGACCTACGAGCAGTACTTC.

The chain carries TRBV4-2 and TRBJ2-5; D is perhaps TRBD2 (6 bases). Trimming took 0 bases from V and 2 from J, leaving 13 bases between them. The CDR3 sequence is 16 residues long. CDR1 and CDR2 from the germline V gene are LGHNA and YNFKEQ. The CDR3, as DNA: TGTGCCAGCAGCCAAGAACCAGCGGGTTCACAAGAGACCCAGTACTTC. This encodes CASSQEPAGSQETQYF.

This clone was counted at least ten times. V gene TRBV19 combines with J gene TRBJ1-1, with D possibly being TRBD1 (5 bases). Germline CDR1 reads LNHDA; CDR2 reads SQIVND (reference sequence). CDR3 length: 14 residues. Trimming pared 7 bases from V and 0 bases from J, leaving 12 bases between. The CDR3 DNA sequence: TGTGCCAGTACCCAGGGATTCATGAACACTGAAGCTTTCTTT. Protein sequence: CASTQGFMNTEAFF.

The rearrangement joins TRBV7-9 to TRBJ2-1; the match to TRBD1 covers 7 bases. The CDR3 covers 14 residues. Germline CDR1 reads SEHNR; CDR2 reads FQNEAQ (reference sequence). J gave up 8 bases and V 4 bases, and 8 bases lay outside the gene matches. Here the CDR3 reads CASSSDRIFYEQFF. The CDR3 region has the DNA TGTGCCAGCAGCTCGGACAGGATTTTCTATGAGCAGTTCTTC.

This chain uses TRBV5-1 with TRBJ1-3, with 9 bases lining up with TRBD1. Trimming at V came to 4 bases and at J to 8 bases, leaving 1 base not matched to a gene. CDR1 SGHRS and CDR2 YFSETQ come from the germline V gene. The CDR3 has 12 residues. In DNA, the CDR3 is TGCGCCAGCAGCACAGGGGGCGACACCATATATTTT. Amino acids: CASSTGGDTIYF.

This clone was detected only a few times. The chain couples TRBV7-2 to TRBJ1-6, with D tentatively TRBD1 (6 bases). CDR1 SGHTA and CDR2 FQGNSA come from the germline V gene. The CDR3 spans 15 residues. Trimming shortened V by 5 bases and J by 8 bases, and 16 bases separated the two germline ends. The CDR3 protein is CASSRTGSKDSPLHF. The DNA of the CDR3 is TGTGCCAGCAGCCGAACAGGGTCAAAAGATTCACCCCTCCACTTT. Complete variable domain (other parts from reference TRBV7-2 and TRBJ1-6): GAGVSQSPSNKVTEKGKDVELRCDPISGHTALYWYRQSLGQGLEFLIYFQGNSAPDKSGLPSDRFSAERTGGSVSTLTIQRTQQEDSAVYLCASSRTGSKDSPLHFGNGTRLTVT.

The chain links TRBV4-3 to TRBJ2-3; a weak D match, TRBD1 (6 bases). Trimming stripped 0 bases from V and 1 base from J, with 8 bases between. This CDR3 has 15 residues. Germline CDR1 reads LGHNA; CDR2 reads YSLEER. CDR3 in amino acids: CASSQDGGGTDTQYF. In DNA form, the CDR3 reads TGCGCCAGCAGCCAAGATGGGGGCGGCACAGATACGCAGTATTTT.

This clone was seen more than once but under ten times. This sequence joins TRBV27 and TRBJ2-7; 9 bases agree with TRBD2. Germline V gene data show CDR1 as MNHEY and CDR2 as SMNVEV (reference sequence). The trim removed 0 bases at V and 3 bases at J, leaving 12 bases unmatched. This CDR3 contains 18 residues. CDR3 region: CASSLSGPRLAEVYEQYF. The DNA for the CDR3 is TGTGCCAGCAGTTTATCCGGCCCTAGACTAGCGGAAGTCTACGAGCAGTACTTC.

The gene calls are TRBV28 and TRBJ2-3; 7 bases are a match to TRBD2. The germline V gene encodes CDR1 MDHEN and CDR2 SYDVKM. The V and J ends lost 1 base and 0 bases, in that order; junction bases with no gene match: 10. CDR3 size: 18 residues. The CDR3 reads CASSLSGGGTSSTDTQYF. CDR3 nucleotide sequence: TGTGCCAGCAGTTTATCGGGGGGAGGGACCTCTAGCACAGATACGCAGTATTTT.

The chain is built from TRBV27 and TRBJ2-7; 8 bases line up with TRBD1. V lost 6 bases, J lost 2 bases, and 6 bases stayed unmatched. Per the germline V gene, CDR1 is MNHEY and CDR2 is SMNVEV (reference sequence). The CDR3 has 14 amino acids. The CDR3 nucleotides read TGTGCCAGCAGGGCCGGGACAGGCCCCTACGAGCAGTACTTC. Amino acids: CASRAGTGPYEQYF.

The chain uses TRBV11-2 and TRBJ2-7, with 7 bases lining up with TRBD1. Germline CDR1 SGHAT, CDR2 FQNNGV. CDR3 size: 15 residues. J gave up 0 bases and V 1 base, and 3 bases lay outside the gene matches. CDR3 nucleotides: TGTGCCAGCAGCTTAGGAGGGGGCGGCTCCTACGAGCAGTACTTC. Translated, it gives CASSLGGGGSYEQYF.

This clone showed up just a few times. The chain has TRBV29-1 and TRBJ2-7, with 12 nucleotides matching TRBD2. Germline trimming cut 4 bases from V and 0 bases from J; bases unmatched to any gene: 4. Germline lookup yields CDR1 SQVTM and CDR2 ANQGSEA. CDR3 length: 15 amino acids. The CDR3 DNA follows: TGCAGCGTTGGGGGGACTAGCGGGCGCTCCTACGAGCAGTACTTC. Residues: CSVGGTSGRSYEQYF.

V usage is TRBV28 and J usage is TRBJ2-1, with 12 bases identical to TRBD1. The germline V gene has CDR1 MDHEN and CDR2 SYDVKM. CDR3 length equals 17 residues. The J segment lost 5 bases and the V segment lost 7 bases, leaving 12 bases of the junction unmatched. The CDR3 DNA reads as TGTGCCAGCACCGACCTAGGGACAGGGGGCCCCCACAATGAGCAGTTCTTC. It translates to CASTDLGTGGPHNEQFF.

This sequence joins TRBV19 and TRBJ2-7, with 10 nucleotides matching TRBD1. V dropped 8 bases and J dropped 5; count of bases not matched to a gene: 6. The germline V gene has CDR1 LNHDA and CDR2 SQIVND (reference sequence). The CDR3 has 13 amino acids. CDR3 amino acids: CASGRDRGHEQYF. CDR3 sequence (DNA): TGTGCCAGTGGCCGGGACAGGGGACACGAGCAGTACTTC.

The rearrangement links TRBV27 to TRBJ1-6; D is uncertain. In germline, CDR1 is MNHEY, CDR2 SMNVEV (reference sequence). V was pared by 4 bases and J by 0 bases, with 10 bases between. There are 16 residues in the CDR3. CDR3 sequence reads: CASSWEASSYNSPLHF. CDR3 nucleotides: TGTGCCAGCAGTTGGGAGGCAAGCTCCTATAATTCACCCCTCCACTTT.

The rearrangement links TRBV27 to TRBJ1-2; D is unclear. The germline gives CDR1 MNHEY, CDR2 SMNVEV (reference sequence). With 5 bases removed from V and 1 base from J, the gap between germline ends came to 17 bases. This CDR3 has 16 amino acids. CDR3 sequence: CASSPYSWVFNYGYTF. The CDR3 coding sequence is TGTGCCAGCAGTCCCTACAGTTGGGTCTTTAACTATGGCTACACCTTC.

This clone was observed a few times. The chain has TRBV21-1 and TRBJ2-7; the table's D gene call, TRBD1, was not cross checked with the DNA. TRBV21-1 is classified as a pseudogene. The CDR3 consists of 11 residues. CDR3 DNA: TGTGCCAGCAGCAACGACAGAAAGCAGTACTTC. The encoded protein is CASSNDRKQYF.

The genes are TRBV13 and TRBJ2-1, with 10 bases lining up with TRBD2. Germline V gives CDR1 PRHDT, CDR2 FYEKMQ (reference sequence). This CDR3 spans 14 amino acids. After removal of 10 bases from V and 2 bases from J, the junction contained 5 bases not matched to a gene. In DNA form, the CDR3 reads TGTGCCATCCCAGGACTAGCGGCCTACAATGAGCAGTTCTTC. This encodes CAIPGLAAYNEQFF.

This chain uses TRBV6-6 with TRBJ1-1; 7 bases align to TRBD1. The CDR3 runs to 13 residues. Germline values: CDR1 MNHNY, CDR2 SVGAGI (reference sequence). Losses at the gene ends were 6 bases for V and 5 bases for J; bases not matched to a gene: 6. CDR3 in amino acids: CASRKTGDTEAFF. The CDR3 region has the DNA TGTGCCAGCAGAAAAACAGGGGATACTGAAGCTTTCTTT.

This chain connects TRBV4-3 to TRBJ1-1; a possible D gene is TRBD1 (6 bases). CDR3 size: 15 residues. V was shortened by 0 bases and J by 3 bases, with 11 bases between the two germline ends. Germline CDR1 reads LGHNA; CDR2 reads YSLEER. The CDR3 is CASSQDGSGDTEAFF. CDR3 bases: TGCGCCAGCAGCCAAGATGGGTCAGGGGACACTGAAGCTTTCTTT.

The chain carries TRBV19 and TRBJ2-5; 9 bases are shared with TRBD1. The length of the CDR3 is 16 residues. Per germline, CDR1 LNHDA and CDR2 SQIVND (reference sequence). The ends lost 5 bases at V and 4 bases at J; junction bases unmatched: 11. The DNA for the CDR3 is TGTGCCAGTAGTTCCCTCGGGACAGGGAGGGCAGAGACCCAGTACTTC. Amino acid sequence: CASSSLGTGRAETQYF. Using reference TRBV19 and TRBJ2-5 for the parts outside the CDR3, the full variable domain is DGGITQSPKYLFRKEGQNVTLSCEQNLNHDAMYWYRQDPGQGLRLIYYSQIVNDFQKGDIAEGYSVSREKKESFPLTVTSAQKNPTAFYLCASSSLGTGRAETQYFGPGTRLLVL.